Following are 18 T cell receptor beta chains from one sample sequenced in a study of neurological immune-mediated disorders. TCRdb itself ran the 5' RACE reads through MiXCR, one entry per CDR3 protein. The sample lists about 58,000 distinct CDR3 sequences; roughly 3.5% were seen once. The sequencing sample was made of PBMCs. The receptors shown here come from a man under 40 with multiple sclerosis.

This clonotype was observed at least ten times. The CDR3 reads CAIREEGLEAFF. CDR3 DNA: TGTGCCATCAGGGAGGAGGGGCTTGAAGCTTTCTTT. The chain has TRBV10-3 and TRBJ1-1; D may be TRBD1 (5 bases). The length of the CDR3 is 12 residues. Between the trimmed V and J ends, which lost 6 bases and 7 bases, there was a span of 12 bases. Looked up from germline, CDR1 is ENHRY and CDR2 is SYGVKD.

J is TRBJ1-1 and V is TRBV7-3; D uncertain. Trimming took off 2 bases at V and 4 bases at J, with 8 bases between the two ends. CDR1 is SGHTA, CDR2 FQGTGA, per germline. CDR3 length: 13 residues. Here the CDR3 DNA reads TGTGCCAGCAGCTTAGACCCGGCCACTGAAGCTTTCTTT. Translation gives CASSLDPATEAFF.

This clonotype showed up many times. The chain is built from TRBV3-1 and TRBJ1-6; D gene unclear. The CDR3 covers 14 residues. Germline assignment: CDR1 LGHDT and CDR2 YNNKEL (reference sequence). V lost 7 bases and J 0 bases, leaving 7 bases between the germline ends. The CDR3 here is CASTESSYNSPLHF. The CDR3 nucleotides are TGTGCCAGCACCGAGAGCTCCTATAATTCACCCCTCCACTTT.

Ten or more counts support this clonotype. The chain combines TRBV15 with TRBJ1-5; TRBD1 matches at 8 bases. CDR3 length equals 15 residues. Germline CDR1 reads LNHNV; CDR2 reads YYDKDF (reference sequence). Trimming at V came to 5 bases and at J to 4 bases, leaving 7 bases not matched to a gene. The CDR3 coding sequence is TGTGCCACCAGCGAGGGACACAGGGGGAATCAGCCCCAGCATTTT. Its translation: CATSEGHRGNQPQHF.

This clonotype was counted many times. The genes are TRBV20-1 and TRBJ2-7; D might be TRBD1 or TRBD2, each matching 5 bases. Looked up from germline, CDR1 is DFQATT and CDR2 is SNEGSKA (reference sequence). The CDR3 spans 13 residues. V was shortened by 8 bases and J by 3 bases, with 17 bases between the two germline ends. CDR3 sequence reads: CSSRGRSGYEQYF. The CDR3 region has the DNA TGCAGTTCACGGGGCAGGTCTGGCTACGAGCAGTACTTC.

There are many counts of this clonotype. This chain links TRBV5-1 with TRBJ2-7, with unresolved D. The CDR3 spans 13 residues. V was shortened by 4 bases and J by 0 bases, with 8 bases between the two germline ends. The germline gives CDR1 SGHRS, CDR2 YFSETQ. In DNA, the CDR3 is TGCGCCAGCAGCCTACCAAGCTCCTACGAGCAGTACTTC. The encoded protein is CASSLPSSYEQYF.

This clonotype was seen ten or more times. V usage is TRBV7-2 and J usage is TRBJ2-3, with D uncertain. V was cut by 3 bases and J by 4 bases, with 5 bases left in between. Germline CDR1 is SGHTA and CDR2 is FQGNSA. The CDR3 sequence is 12 residues long. CDR3 amino acids: CASSFPPDTQYF. CDR3 nucleotide sequence: TGTGCCAGCAGCTTCCCCCCAGATACGCAGTATTTT.

At least ten counts were recorded for this clonotype. The V gene is TRBV5-1, the J gene TRBJ1-5, with TRBD1 as a possible D gene (6 bases). Trimming shortened V by 6 bases and J by 4 bases, and 17 bases separated the two germline ends. CDR1 is SGHRS, CDR2 YFSETQ, per germline. The CDR3 has 15 residues. The CDR3, as DNA: TGCGCCAGCACCCCCGTGGGGGGCGATAATCAGCCCCAGCATTTT. Encoded protein: CASTPVGGDNQPQHF.

This clonotype was detected many times. The J gene is TRBJ2-2, the V gene TRBV6-5; D is perhaps TRBD1 (6 bases). Trimming took off 7 bases at V and 6 bases at J, with 18 bases between the two ends. The CDR3 consists of 15 residues. Germline assignment: CDR1 MNHEY and CDR2 SVGAGI. CDR3 protein: CASTKQGLQSGELFF. The CDR3 DNA reads TGTGCCAGCACCAAACAGGGTCTCCAGTCCGGGGAGCTGTTTTTT.

This clonotype was observed at least ten times. The CDR3 is CASSSGDTDTQYF. The CDR3 coding sequence is TGTGCCAGCAGTTCCGGAGACACAGATACGCAGTATTTT. This chain uses TRBV27 with TRBJ2-3; D gene uncertain. There are 13 residues in the CDR3. Germline values: CDR1 MNHEY, CDR2 SMNVEV (reference sequence). V lost 4 bases, J lost 2 bases, and 7 bases lay in between.

This clonotype came up many times. The V gene is TRBV10-3, the J gene TRBJ2-1; 9 nucleotides agree with TRBD2. V lost 2 bases, J lost 5 bases, and 10 bases stayed unmatched. Germline V gives CDR1 ENHRY, CDR2 SYGVKD. The CDR3 loop spans 17 amino acids. CDR3 sequence reads: CAISEAFGGRVDNEQFF. CDR3 nucleotides: TGTGCCATCAGTGAGGCGTTCGGCGGGAGGGTAGACAATGAGCAGTTCTTC.

About this clonotype: An end of the junction differs from the germline gene, which may be a read error. The CDR3 protein is CASSLVFLSALHF. The CDR3 nucleotides are TGCGCCAGCAGCTTGGTTTTCCTCTCGGCCCTACACTTT. V is TRBV5-1 and J is TRBJ1-6, with D unresolved. Germline V gene sequence: CDR1 SGHRS, CDR2 YFSETQ. CDR3 length: 13 residues.

The sample holds many counts of this clonotype. DNA for the CDR3: TGCGCCAGCAGCGTTGACTCCAGTGGCACAGATACGCAGTATTTT. It translates to CASSVDSSGTDTQYF. V and J are TRBV5-1 and TRBJ2-3; D ambiguous. Per the germline V gene, CDR1 is SGHRS and CDR2 is YFSETQ. Trimming took off 4 bases at V and 1 base at J, with 13 bases between the two ends. The CDR3 is made up of 15 amino acids. The full variable domain, completed using reference TRBV5-1 and TRBJ2-3, is KAGVTQTPRYLIKTRGQQVTLSCSPISGHRSVSWYQQTPGQGLQFLFEYFSETQRNKGNFPGRFSGRQFSNSRSEMNVSTLELGDSALYLCASSVDSSGTDTQYFGPGTRLTVL.

This clonotype showed up just a few times. J is TRBJ2-2 and V is TRBV10-1, with TRBD2 matching over 12 bases. V lost 4 bases to trimming and J lost 1 base; unmatched junction nucleotides: 19. The germline CDR1 and CDR2 sequences are WNHNN and SYGVQD (reference sequence). The CDR3 is 22 amino acids. CDR3 residues: CASSAENLRLAGAYLNTGELFF. The CDR3 DNA sequence: TGCGCCAGCAGTGCGGAGAATTTAAGACTAGCGGGGGCCTACCTGAACACCGGGGAGCTGTTTTTT.

This clonotype was recorded at least ten times. The rearrangement uses TRBV2 and TRBJ2-7; TRBD2 agrees at 9 bases. The germline CDR1 and CDR2 sequences are SNHLY and FYNNEI. Trimming took 7 bases from V and 7 from J; bases not matched to a gene: 8. This CDR3 has 13 residues. Written as DNA, the CDR3 is TGTGCCAGCAAGCTAGCGGGACAAAGGGAGCAGTACTTC. This codes for CASKLAGQREQYF.

V usage is TRBV27 and J usage is TRBJ1-1; weak D call: TRBD1 (5 bases). CDR1 is MNHEY and CDR2 is SMNVEV in the germline V gene (reference sequence). V was clipped by 7 bases and J by 4 bases, with 16 bases between them. There are 14 residues in the CDR3. CDR3 bases: TGTGCCAGCAAGGCCTCCCGGGGGGTCACTGAAGCTTTCTTT. Translating gives CASKASRGVTEAFF.

The table lists this clonotype with many counts. The chain carries TRBV5-4 and TRBJ1-2; D not resolved. Deletions cut 4 bases from V and 4 bases from J, with 11 bases between. The germline V gene encodes CDR1 SGHNT and CDR2 YYREEE (reference sequence). The CDR3 runs 13 residues. This CDR3 reads CASSAHDPYGYTF. Written as DNA, the CDR3 is TGTGCCAGCAGCGCTCACGACCCCTATGGCTACACCTTC.

This clonotype has a count of ten or more. The chain carries TRBV7-2 and TRBJ1-3; unclear D gene. CDR1 and CDR2 (germline): SGHTA, FQGNSA. The CDR3 is 12 residues long. Trimming stripped 4 bases from V and 3 bases from J, with 4 bases between. This chain's CDR3 is CASSSVGNTIYF. CDR3 nucleotides: TGTGCCAGCAGCTCGGTTGGAAACACCATATATTTT.